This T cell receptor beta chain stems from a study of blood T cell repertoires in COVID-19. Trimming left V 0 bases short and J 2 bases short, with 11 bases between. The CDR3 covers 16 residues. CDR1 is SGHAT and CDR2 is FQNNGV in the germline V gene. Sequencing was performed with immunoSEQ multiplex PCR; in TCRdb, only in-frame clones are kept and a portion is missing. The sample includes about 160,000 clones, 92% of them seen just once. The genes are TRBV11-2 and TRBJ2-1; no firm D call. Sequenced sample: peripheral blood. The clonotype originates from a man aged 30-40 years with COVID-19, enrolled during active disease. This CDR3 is CASSLDRVPTYNEQFF. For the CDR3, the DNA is TGTGCCAGCAGCTTAGACCGGGTCCCGACCTACAATGAGCAGTTCTTC.